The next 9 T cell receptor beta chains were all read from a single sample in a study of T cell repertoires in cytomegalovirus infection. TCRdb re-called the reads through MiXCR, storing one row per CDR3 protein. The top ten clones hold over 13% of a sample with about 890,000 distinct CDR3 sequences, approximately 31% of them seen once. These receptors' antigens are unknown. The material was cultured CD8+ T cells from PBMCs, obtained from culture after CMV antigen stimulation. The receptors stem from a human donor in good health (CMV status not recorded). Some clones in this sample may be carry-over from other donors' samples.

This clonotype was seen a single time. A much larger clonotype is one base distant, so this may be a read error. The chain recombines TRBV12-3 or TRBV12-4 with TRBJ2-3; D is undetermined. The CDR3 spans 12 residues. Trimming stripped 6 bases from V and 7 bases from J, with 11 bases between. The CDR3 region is CASSPIPNTQYF. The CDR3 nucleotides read TGTGCCAGCAGCCCGATCCCGAATACGCAGTATTTT.

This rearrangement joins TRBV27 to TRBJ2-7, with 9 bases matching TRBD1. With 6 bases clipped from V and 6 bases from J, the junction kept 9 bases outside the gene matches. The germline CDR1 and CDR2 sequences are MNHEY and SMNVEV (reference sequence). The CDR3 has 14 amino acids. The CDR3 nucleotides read TGTGCCAGCAGAAGGGGGACAGGGTATTCCGAGCAGTACTTC. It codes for CASRRGTGYSEQYF.

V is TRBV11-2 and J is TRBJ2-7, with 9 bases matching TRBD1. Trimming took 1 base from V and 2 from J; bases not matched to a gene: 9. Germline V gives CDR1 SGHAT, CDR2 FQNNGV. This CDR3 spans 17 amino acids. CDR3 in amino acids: CASSLGPGQGVTYEQYV. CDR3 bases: TGTGCCAGCAGCTTAGGTCCGGGACAGGGAGTAACCTACGAGCAGTACGTC.

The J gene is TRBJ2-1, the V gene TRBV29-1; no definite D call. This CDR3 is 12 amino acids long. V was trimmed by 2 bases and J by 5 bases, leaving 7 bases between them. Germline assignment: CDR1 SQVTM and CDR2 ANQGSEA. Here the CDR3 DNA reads TGCAGCGTTGAATCCCAAGACAATGAGCAGTTCTTC. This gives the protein CSVESQDNEQFF.

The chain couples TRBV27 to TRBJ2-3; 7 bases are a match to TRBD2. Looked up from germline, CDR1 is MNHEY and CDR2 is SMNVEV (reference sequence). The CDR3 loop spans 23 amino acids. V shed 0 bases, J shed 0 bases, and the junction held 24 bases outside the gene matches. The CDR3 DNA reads TGTGCCAGCAGTTTATCGCTGCGGGGGAACACCGCCTGTATTCTTGTAAGCACAGATACGCAGTATTTT. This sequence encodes CASSLSLRGNTACILVSTDTQYF.

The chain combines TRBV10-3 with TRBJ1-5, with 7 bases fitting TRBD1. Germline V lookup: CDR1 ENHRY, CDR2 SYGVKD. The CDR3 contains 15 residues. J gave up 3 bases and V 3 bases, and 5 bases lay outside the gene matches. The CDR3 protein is CAISDGQAFNQPQHF. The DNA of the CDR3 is TGTGCCATCAGTGACGGACAGGCTTTCAATCAGCCCCAGCATTTT.

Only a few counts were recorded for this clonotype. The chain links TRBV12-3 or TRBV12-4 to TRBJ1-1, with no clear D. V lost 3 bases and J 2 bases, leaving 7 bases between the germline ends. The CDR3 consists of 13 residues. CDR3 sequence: CASSFNRNTEAFF. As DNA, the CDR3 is TGTGCCAGCAGTTTTAACAGAAACACTGAAGCTTTCTTT.

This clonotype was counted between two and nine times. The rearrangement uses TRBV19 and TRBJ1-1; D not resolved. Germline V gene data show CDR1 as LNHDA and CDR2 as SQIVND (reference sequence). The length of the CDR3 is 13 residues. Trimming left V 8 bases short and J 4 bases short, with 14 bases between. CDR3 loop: CASVAAGTTEAFF. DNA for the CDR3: TGTGCCAGTGTAGCAGCGGGTACCACTGAAGCTTTCTTT.

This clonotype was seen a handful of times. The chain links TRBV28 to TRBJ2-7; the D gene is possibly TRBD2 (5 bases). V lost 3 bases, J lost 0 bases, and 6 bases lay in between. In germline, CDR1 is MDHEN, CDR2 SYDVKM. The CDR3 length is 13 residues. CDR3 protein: CASSLRDSYEQYV. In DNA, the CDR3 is TGTGCCAGCAGTTTGAGGGACTCCTACGAGCAGTACGTC.